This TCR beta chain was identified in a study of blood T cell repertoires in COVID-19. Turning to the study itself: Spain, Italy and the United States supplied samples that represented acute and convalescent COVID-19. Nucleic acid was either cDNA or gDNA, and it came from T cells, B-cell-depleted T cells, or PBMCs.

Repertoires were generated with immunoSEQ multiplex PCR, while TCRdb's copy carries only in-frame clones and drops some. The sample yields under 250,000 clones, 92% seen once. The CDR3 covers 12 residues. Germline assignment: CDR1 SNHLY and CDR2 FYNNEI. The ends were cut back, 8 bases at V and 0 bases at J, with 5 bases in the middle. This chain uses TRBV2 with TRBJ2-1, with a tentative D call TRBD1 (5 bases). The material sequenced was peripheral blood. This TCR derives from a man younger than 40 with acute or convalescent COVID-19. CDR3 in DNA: TGTGCCAGCGACAGCTCCTACAATGAGCAGTTCTTC. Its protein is CASDSSYNEQFF.